This T cell receptor (beta chain) came from a study of T cells after yellow fever vaccination. Regarding the study as a whole: A large majority of primary-vaccination clones showed up again after the booster (approximately 95% CD4, about 87% CD8). A small share of clonotypes appeared in both CD4 and CD8 compartments.

Notes on this clonotype: Its antigen is unidentified.

MiXCR, applied by TCRdb to the 5' RACE reads, yields one record per CDR3 protein. The data show under 600,000 distinct CDR3 sequences, approximately 12% seen once. There are 20 residues in the CDR3. Per germline, CDR1 LNHNV and CDR2 YYDKDF (reference sequence). J was trimmed by 2 bases and V by 0 bases; bases with no gene match: 16. The genes are TRBV15 and TRBJ2-7; 10 bases line up with TRBD1. This material consisted of PBMCs, taken on the day of the yellow fever booster vaccination. The source is a man under 40 who received the YFV17D yellow fever vaccine. Written as DNA, the CDR3 is TGTGCCACCAGCAGAGATCAGGGACGGTGGGGACAGGGGACTGCCTACGAGCAGTACTTC. It codes for CATSRDQGRWGQGTAYEQYF.